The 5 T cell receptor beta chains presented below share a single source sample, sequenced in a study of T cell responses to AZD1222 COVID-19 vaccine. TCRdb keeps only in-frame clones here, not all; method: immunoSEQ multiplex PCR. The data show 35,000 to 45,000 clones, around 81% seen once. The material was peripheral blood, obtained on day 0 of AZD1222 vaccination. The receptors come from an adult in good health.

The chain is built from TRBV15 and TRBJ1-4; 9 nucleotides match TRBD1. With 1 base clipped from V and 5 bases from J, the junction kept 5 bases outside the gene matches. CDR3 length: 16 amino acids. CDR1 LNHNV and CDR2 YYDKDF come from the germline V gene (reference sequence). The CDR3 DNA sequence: TGTGCCACCAGCAGAGCGGGACAGGGAAGCAATGAAAAACTGTTTTTT. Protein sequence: CATSRAGQGSNEKLFF. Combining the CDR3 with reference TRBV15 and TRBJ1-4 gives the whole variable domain DAMVIQNPRYQVTQFGKPVTLSCSQTLNHNVMYWYQQKSSQAPKLLFHYYDKDFNNEADTPDNFQSRRPNTSFCFLDIRSPGLGDTAMYLCATSRAGQGSNEKLFFGSGTQLSVL.

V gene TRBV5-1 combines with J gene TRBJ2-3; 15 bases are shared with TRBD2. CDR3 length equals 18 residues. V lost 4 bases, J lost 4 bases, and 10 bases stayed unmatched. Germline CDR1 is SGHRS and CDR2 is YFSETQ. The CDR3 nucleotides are TGCGCCAGCAGCAGGAGTGGACTAGCGGGGGGGCAGGCAGATACGCAGTATTTT. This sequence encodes CASSRSGLAGGQADTQYF.

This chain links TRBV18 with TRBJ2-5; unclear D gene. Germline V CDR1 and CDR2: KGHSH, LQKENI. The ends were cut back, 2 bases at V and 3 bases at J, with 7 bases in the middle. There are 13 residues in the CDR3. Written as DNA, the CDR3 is TGTGCCAGCTCACCAGCGTCAGAAGAGACCCAGTACTTC. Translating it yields CASSPASEETQYF.

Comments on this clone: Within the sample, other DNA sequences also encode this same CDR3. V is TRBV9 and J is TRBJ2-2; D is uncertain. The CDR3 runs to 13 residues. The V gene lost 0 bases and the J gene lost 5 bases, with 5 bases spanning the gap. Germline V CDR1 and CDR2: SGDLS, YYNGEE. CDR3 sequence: CASSVVGTGELFF. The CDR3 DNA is TGTGCCAGCAGCGTAGTCGGGACCGGGGAGCTGTTTTTT.

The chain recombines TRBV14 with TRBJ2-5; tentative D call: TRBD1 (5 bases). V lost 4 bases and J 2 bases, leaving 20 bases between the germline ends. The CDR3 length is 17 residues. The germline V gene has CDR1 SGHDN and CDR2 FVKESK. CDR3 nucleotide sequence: TGTGCCAGCAGCCTACTAACAGGTGACCAAAGTCAAGAGACCCAGTACTTC. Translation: CASSLLTGDQSQETQYF.